The 29 T cell receptor beta chains given below trace back to one sample, sequenced in a study of spatial heterogeneity in lung cancer. Study-wide results and caveats: Mutation tallies in tumors tracked expanded intratumoral alpha and beta TCR counts.

Time point reported: sample taken at primary tumor resection. No cognate antigen is known for these TCRs. From the 5' RACE reads, TCRdb called clonotypes with MiXCR, one entry per CDR3 protein. The data hold 7,500 or so distinct CDR3 sequences, with roughly 13% observed a single time. Sequenced here: lung tumor tissue, sampled at surgery. The receptors shown here come from a female donor with early-stage non-small cell lung cancer.

This clonotype is categorized as medium-sized (0.01 to 0.1%). The chain combines TRBV3-1 with TRBJ2-5, with no clear D. This CDR3 has 13 residues. The V and J ends lost 1 base and 7 bases respectively, with 10 bases between them. CDR1 is LGHDT and CDR2 is YNNKEL in the germline V gene (reference sequence). The CDR3 is CASSQGGKRTQYF. The CDR3 coding sequence is TGTGCCAGCAGCCAAGGTGGAAAGAGGACCCAGTACTTC.

This clonotype was observed a single time. V usage is TRBV12-3 or TRBV12-4 and J usage is TRBJ2-5, with 7 bases that match TRBD2. The CDR3 has 13 residues. With 7 bases clipped from V and 5 bases from J, the junction kept 7 bases outside the gene matches. The CDR3: CASIPGGGETQYF. In DNA, the CDR3 is TGTGCCAGCATCCCGGGGGGAGGGGAGACCCAGTACTTC.

This clonotype was recorded many times. The genes are TRBV10-3 and TRBJ2-1, with TRBD1 matching 7 bases. J was trimmed by 5 bases and V by 0 bases; bases with no gene match: 13. Per germline, CDR1 ENHRY and CDR2 SYGVKD. The CDR3 runs to 18 residues. The CDR3 nucleotides read TGTGCCATCAGTGAGTCGGGACAGACTACGTTCATGAACAATGAGCAGTTCTTC. It specifies CAISESGQTTFMNNEQFF.

The chain couples TRBV4-1 to TRBJ2-7, with 7 nucleotides matching TRBD2. The CDR3 runs to 13 residues. CDR1 and CDR2 (germline): MGHRA, YSYEKL. V was pared by 4 bases and J by 5 bases, with 5 bases of the junction left unmatched. The CDR3 loop is CASSPDGGDEQYF. Written as DNA, the CDR3 is TGCGCCAGCAGCCCGGATGGGGGGGACGAGCAGTACTTC.

The sample holds many counts of this clonotype. The chain is built from TRBV20-1 and TRBJ2-5; 8 nucleotides agree with TRBD2. Trimming took 6 bases from V and 1 from J; bases not matched to a gene: 10. There are 15 residues in the CDR3. Germline loops: CDR1 DFQATT, CDR2 SNEGSKA (reference sequence). The DNA of the CDR3 is TGCAGTGCAGTCGAAAGCGGGGGCTTCCAAGAGACCCAGTACTTC. Its translation: CSAVESGGFQETQYF.

This clonotype is medium-sized within its sample. The J gene is TRBJ1-6, the V gene TRBV5-1, with 11 bases matching TRBD1. This CDR3 contains 17 residues. V lost 3 bases and J lost 9; bases outside the gene matches: 11. Germline CDR1 SGHRS, CDR2 YFSETQ. The CDR3 protein is CASSSGTGGALTSPLHF. The CDR3 DNA sequence: TGCGCCAGCAGCTCCGGGACAGGGGGTGCCCTTACTTCACCCCTCCACTTT.

This clonotype occurred many times. This rearrangement joins TRBV7-9 to TRBJ1-5; D gene uncertain. The CDR3 runs to 13 residues. Trimming removed 3 bases at V and 5 bases at J, with 8 bases between. Germline assignment: CDR1 SEHNR and CDR2 FQNEAQ (reference sequence). CDR3 sequence (DNA): TGTGCCAGCAGCTTCCAGGTAGATCAGCCCCAGCATTTT. It yields the protein CASSFQVDQPQHF.

By sample share, this clonotype is medium-sized. The J gene is TRBJ2-7, the V gene TRBV20-1; TRBD2 agrees at 12 bases. The germline gives CDR1 DFQATT, CDR2 SNEGSKA (reference sequence). This CDR3 contains 17 residues. The trim removed 3 bases at V and 3 bases at J, leaving 12 bases unmatched. The CDR3 here is CSASRRRTSGAIYEQYF. CDR3 nucleotide sequence: TGCAGTGCTAGTCGGCGTAGGACTAGCGGGGCGATCTACGAGCAGTACTTC.

This clonotype is large in the sample. V is TRBV20-1 and J is TRBJ2-3; perhaps TRBD2 as D (6 bases). Germline V gives CDR1 DFQATT, CDR2 SNEGSKA (reference sequence). This CDR3 is 15 amino acids long. V gave up 3 bases and J gave up 4 bases, with 17 bases separating them. The CDR3 loop is CSARGGAGGADTQYF. CDR3 DNA sequence: TGCAGTGCTAGGGGAGGCGCGGGCGGCGCAGATACGCAGTATTTT.

This clonotype is medium-sized (0.01 to 0.1%) within its sample. The J gene is TRBJ2-1, the V gene TRBV11-2; a possible D gene is TRBD2 (5 bases). Germline V gives CDR1 SGHAT, CDR2 FQNNGV. The CDR3 covers 15 residues. With 3 bases removed from V and 9 bases from J, the gap between germline ends came to 18 bases. This CDR3 reads CASSLFPTSRGEQFF. CDR3 DNA sequence: TGTGCCAGCAGCTTGTTCCCCACTAGTCGTGGTGAGCAGTTCTTC.

At least ten counts were recorded for this clonotype. The chain employs TRBV7-9 and TRBJ1-2, with TRBD1 matching 7 bases. Losses at the gene ends were 4 bases for V and 4 bases for J; bases not matched to a gene: 6. This CDR3 has 14 amino acids. Germline V lookup: CDR1 SEHNR, CDR2 FQNEAQ (reference sequence). CDR3 nucleotides: TGTGCCAGCAGCTCGGGGACAGAGGTCTATGGCTACACCTTC. Its translation: CASSSGTEVYGYTF.

This clonotype is deemed medium-sized (0.01 to 0.1%). V usage is TRBV7-9 and J usage is TRBJ1-5; weak D call: TRBD1 (5 bases). V lost 2 bases to trimming and J lost 6 bases, with 14 bases between them. The V gene's germline CDR1 is SEHNR and CDR2 FQNEAQ (reference sequence). The length of the CDR3 is 15 residues. The CDR3 bases are TGTGCCAGCAGCTTACAGGGAGGTGGGGGTCAGCCCCAGCATTTT. Encoded protein: CASSLQGGGGQPQHF.

This clonotype was detected many times. This sequence joins TRBV14 and TRBJ2-1, with D possibly being TRBD1 (6 bases). Trimming removed 1 base at V and 8 bases at J, with 9 bases between. The CDR3 contains 13 residues. Germline V gene sequence: CDR1 SGHDN, CDR2 FVKESK. CDR3 bases: TGTGCCAGCAGCCAAGGGGGGCGAGATGAGCAGTTCTTC. Translation gives CASSQGGRDEQFF.

This clonotype showed up many times. V gene TRBV7-2 combines with J gene TRBJ2-1; perhaps TRBD2 as D (5 bases). Trimming took off 6 bases at V and 10 bases at J, with 16 bases between the two ends. The CDR3 runs 13 residues. Per the germline V gene, CDR1 is SGHTA and CDR2 is FQGNSA. CDR3 bases: TGTGCCAGCAGGCCGACGGGGTCTGGCGAGCAGTTCTTC. This translates into CASRPTGSGEQFF.

This clonotype rates as medium-sized (0.01 to 0.1%). The chain combines TRBV24-1 with TRBJ1-2; a possible D gene is TRBD1 (5 bases). V was shortened by 5 bases and J by 14 bases, with 17 bases between the two germline ends. CDR1 KGHDR and CDR2 SFDVKD come from the germline V gene. This CDR3 has 12 residues. The CDR3 reads CATSGSSGGMTF. In DNA, the CDR3 is TGTGCCACCAGTGGCAGCTCCGGGGGGATGACCTTC.

The chain couples TRBV20-1 to TRBJ1-2; tentatively, D is TRBD1 (6 bases). V was trimmed by 5 bases and J by 2 bases, leaving 9 bases between them. The CDR3 is 12 residues long. Germline loops: CDR1 DFQATT, CDR2 SNEGSKA (reference sequence). The CDR3 here is CSAAQGNYGYTF. In nucleotides, the CDR3 is TGCAGTGCTGCACAGGGAAACTATGGCTACACCTTC.

By sample share, this clonotype is medium-sized. This chain connects TRBV5-4 to TRBJ2-2; TRBD2 aligns across 9 bases. Germline-derived CDR1 and CDR2 are SGHNT and YYREEE (reference sequence). The CDR3 is 16 amino acids. Germline trimming cut 5 bases from V and 1 base from J; bases unmatched to any gene: 6. The CDR3 DNA reads TGTGCCAGCAGTAGCGGGGGACCTCAGAACACCGGGGAGCTGTTTTTT. Translated, it gives CASSSGGPQNTGELFF.

This clonotype is deemed medium-sized. The V and J genes are TRBV7-2 and TRBJ2-3, with D hard to call. Germline V gene data show CDR1 as SGHTA and CDR2 as FQGNSA. V was pared by 5 bases and J by 6 bases, with 18 bases between. This CDR3 has 15 residues. CDR3 residues: CASSIRVGRVDTQYF. CDR3 DNA sequence: TGTGCCAGCAGCATTAGGGTGGGCCGCGTTGATACGCAGTATTTT.

The gene calls are TRBV6-1 and TRBJ2-2, with TRBD2 identical over 9 bases. Germline CDR1 MNHNS, CDR2 SASEGT. Trimming took 4 bases from V and 0 from J; bases not matched to a gene: 0. The CDR3 is 15 residues long. CDR3 residues: CASSGLAANTGELFF. The CDR3 nucleotides read TGTGCCAGCAGTGGACTAGCGGCGAACACCGGGGAGCTGTTTTTT.

This clonotype was counted ten times or more. The chain combines TRBV3-1 with TRBJ1-5; D is unresolved. This CDR3 comprises 13 residues. V dropped 0 bases and J dropped 5 bases, with 5 bases sitting between them. The germline V gene has CDR1 LGHDT and CDR2 YNNKEL (reference sequence). The CDR3 DNA reads as TGTGCCAGCAGCCAAGATCCCTATCAGCCCCAGCATTTT. Translating gives CASSQDPYQPQHF.

Judged by abundance, this clonotype is medium-sized. The rearrangement links TRBV11-2 to TRBJ1-1, with unresolved D. Trimming left V 1 base short and J 4 bases short, with 10 bases between. CDR1 and CDR2 from the germline V gene are SGHAT and FQNNGV. The CDR3 loop spans 14 amino acids. The CDR3 here is CASSLAGLGTEAFF. The CDR3 DNA follows: TGTGCCAGCAGCTTAGCTGGGCTGGGCACTGAAGCTTTCTTT.

This chain joins TRBV12-3 or TRBV12-4 and TRBJ1-1, with TRBD1 matching over 7 bases. CDR3 length: 13 residues. Germline trimming cut 1 base from V and 12 bases from J; bases unmatched to any gene: 8. The CDR3 protein is CASSLETGFETFF. CDR3 nucleotides: TGTGCCAGCAGTTTAGAGACAGGGTTTGAGACTTTCTTT.

This chain connects TRBV28 to TRBJ2-1; D unresolved. Germline assignment: CDR1 MDHEN and CDR2 SYDVKM. This CDR3 spans 13 amino acids. Deletions cut 3 bases from V and 5 bases from J, with 8 bases between. For the CDR3, the DNA is TGTGCCAGCAGTTTGGTATTCCACAATGAGCAGTTCTTC. Translation: CASSLVFHNEQFF.

The table lists this clonotype with many counts. V usage is TRBV29-1 and J usage is TRBJ2-1; D not resolved. This CDR3 is 17 amino acids long. Trimming pared 3 bases from V and 0 bases from J, leaving 18 bases between. Germline CDR1 and CDR2: SQVTM and ANQGSEA. The CDR3 reads CSVDNRARSYSYNEQFF. DNA for the CDR3: TGCAGCGTTGATAATAGGGCTCGCAGTTACTCCTACAATGAGCAGTTCTTC.

The chain recombines TRBV5-6 with TRBJ1-5, with TRBD1 identical over 8 bases. The CDR3 has 15 amino acids. Trimming took 6 bases from V and 4 from J; bases not matched to a gene: 9. Germline CDR1 is SGHDT and CDR2 is YYEEEE. The CDR3 here is CASIPWTGRNQPQHF. CDR3 sequence (DNA): TGTGCCAGCATCCCCTGGACAGGGAGAAATCAGCCCCAGCATTTT.

This clonotype is labeled as medium-sized. The chain employs TRBV7-9 and TRBJ2-2, with D possibly TRBD2 on 5 matching bases. The V gene's germline CDR1 is SEHNR and CDR2 FQNEAQ (reference sequence). The CDR3 is made up of 14 amino acids. V was pared by 1 base and J by 6 bases, with 9 bases between. The CDR3 DNA is TGTGCCAGCAGCTTAGTCCGGGGAGCCGGGGAGCTGTTTTTT. It encodes CASSLVRGAGELFF. The complete variable domain, with remaining parts taken from reference TRBV7-9 and TRBJ2-2, reads DTGVSQNPRHKITKRGQNVTFRCDPISEHNRLYWYRQTLGQGPEFLTYFQNEAQLEKSRLLSDRFSAERPKGSFSTLEIQRTEQGDSAMYLCASSLVRGAGELFFGEGSRLTVL.

This clonotype was seen at least ten times. This chain joins TRBV20-1 and TRBJ2-3; no reliable D call. CDR3 size: 14 residues. Germline V gene sequence: CDR1 DFQATT, CDR2 SNEGSKA (reference sequence). V shed 0 bases and J shed 6 bases, with 13 bases lying between them. CDR3 loop: CSARDWVSSDTQYF. DNA of the CDR3: TGCAGTGCTAGAGATTGGGTTAGTTCGGATACGCAGTATTTT.

In its sample, this clonotype was seen many times. The rearrangement joins TRBV7-9 to TRBJ1-1; no clear D. Germline V CDR1 and CDR2: SEHNR, FQNEAQ (reference sequence). The CDR3 loop spans 14 amino acids. V was pared by 2 bases and J by 1 base, with 8 bases between. The CDR3 DNA sequence: TGTGCCAGCAGCTTAATCGGCAGGAACACTGAAGCTTTCTTT. This codes for CASSLIGRNTEAFF.

Judged by abundance, this clonotype is medium-sized. The chain uses TRBV29-1 and TRBJ2-4; no clear D. Germline V lookup: CDR1 SQVTM, CDR2 ANQGSEA. The CDR3 consists of 12 residues. With 2 bases removed from V and 3 bases from J, the gap between germline ends came to 5 bases. The CDR3 loop reads CSVELHKNIQYF. The CDR3 bases are TGCAGCGTTGAACTTCACAAAAACATTCAGTACTTC.